This T cell receptor (beta chain) stems from a study of cytomegalovirus exposure and HLA in healthy donors. The germline gives CDR1 DFQATT, CDR2 SNEGSKA (reference sequence). V shed 5 bases and J shed 7 bases, with 11 bases lying between them. The CDR3 length is 11 residues. 60 Vbeta and 13 Jbeta primers were used in PCR. The repertoire was sequenced with immunoSEQ multiplex PCR; TCRdb's copy has only in-frame clones and lacks some. The table records under 200,000 clones, 65% to 85% of them present only once. General study results and limits: 87-base-pair reads could not separate some V segments, including TRBV6-2 and TRBV6-3.

The donors comprised healthy bone marrow donors. Though probably carrying unrecorded immune exposures, donors were nominally healthy at sampling. In regard to this clone: Its antigen is currently unknown.

Input material: PBMCs. The chain employs TRBV20-1 and TRBJ1-2, with a tentative D call TRBD1 (5 bases). The clonotype was recovered from a man aged 35-49 years in good health and CMV-seropositive. The DNA of the CDR3 is TGCAGTGCTGGGAGGGGTGGTGGCTACACCTTC. As protein: CSAGRGGGYTF.